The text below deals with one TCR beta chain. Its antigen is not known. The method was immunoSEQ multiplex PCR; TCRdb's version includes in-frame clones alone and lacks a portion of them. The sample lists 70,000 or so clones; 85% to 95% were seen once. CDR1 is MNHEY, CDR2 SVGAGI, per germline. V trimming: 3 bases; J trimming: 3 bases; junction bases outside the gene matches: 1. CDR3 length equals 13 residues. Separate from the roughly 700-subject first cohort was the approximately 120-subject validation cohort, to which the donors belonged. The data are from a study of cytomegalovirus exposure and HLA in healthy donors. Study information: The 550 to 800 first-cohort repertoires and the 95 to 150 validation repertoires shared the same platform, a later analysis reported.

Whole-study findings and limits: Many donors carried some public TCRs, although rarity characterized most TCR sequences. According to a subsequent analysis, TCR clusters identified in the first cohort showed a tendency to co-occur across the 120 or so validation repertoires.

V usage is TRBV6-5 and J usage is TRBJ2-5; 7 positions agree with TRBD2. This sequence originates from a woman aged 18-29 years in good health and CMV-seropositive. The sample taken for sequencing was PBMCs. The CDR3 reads CASSYGGEETQYF. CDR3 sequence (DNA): TGTGCCAGCAGTTATGGGGGGGAAGAGACCCAGTACTTC.